Listed below are T cell receptor beta chains from one sample, sequenced in a study of blood T cell repertoires in COVID-19. The method was immunoSEQ multiplex PCR; TCRdb's version includes in-frame clones alone and lacks a portion of them. The table includes 430,000 or so clones, about 88% detected once. Sequences were obtained from PBMCs or T cells enriched from blood (not recorded which). These receptors originate from a woman between 18 and 29 years old who had been exposed to COVID-19. Each CDR3 is given with its conserved first and last residue. The D gene is left open where the match is weak. The size field is filled for only some rows; it gives once, few, many or a size class.

>-|TRBV13|TRBD1|TRBJ2-7
CASSLQGQGYYEQYF
TGTGCCAGCAGCCTCCAAGGACAGGGTTACTACGAGCAGTACTTC
>few|TRBV12-3/TRBV12-4|-|TRBJ1-4
CASSSEGEKLFF
TGTGCCAGCAGTAGCGAAGGTGAAAAACTGTTTTTT
>-|TRBV19|-|TRBJ1-2
CASSLRGADANYGYTF
TGTGCCAGTAGCCTGCGGGGGGCGGACGCTAACTATGGCTACACCTTC
>-|TRBV11-3|-|TRBJ2-1
CASSLGFEGGDNEQFF
TGTGCCAGCAGCCTAGGTTTTGAGGGTGGGGACAATGAGCAGTTCTTC
>-|TRBV2|-|TRBJ2-7
CASRAGTDSYEQYF
TGTGCCAGCAGAGCCGGGACTGATTCCTACGAGCAGTACTTC
>once|TRBV28|TRBD1|TRBJ2-7
CASSPDRVGYEQYF
TGTGCCAGCAGTCCGGACAGGGTTGGTTACGAGCAGTACTTC
>-|TRBV5-6|-|TRBJ2-1
CASSSLERLQFF
TGTGCCAGCAGTTCCCTAGAACGGTTGCAGTTCTTC
>-|TRBV18|-|TRBJ1-5
CASSPGELNQPQHF
TGTGCCAGCTCACCAGGGGAGCTCAATCAGCCCCAGCATTTT
>once|TRBV4-2|TRBD2|TRBJ2-3
CASSRKALGLAGGPSTDTQYF
TGTGCCAGCAGCCGGAAAGCTCTAGGACTAGCGGGAGGGCCTAGCACAGATACGCAGTATTTT
>-|TRBV28|TRBD1|TRBJ1-6
CASTPGTGGSPLHF
TGTGCCAGCACCCCCGGGACAGGGGGTTCACCCCTCCACTTT
>-|TRBV5-1|-|TRBJ2-3
CASSPTGPSLTDTQYF
TGCGCCAGCAGTCCAACGGGTCCCTCACTCACAGATACGCAGTATTTT
>-|TRBV5-1|-|TRBJ2-7
CASSLGRGGPYEQYF
TGCGCCAGCAGCTTGGGTCGAGGAGGCCCCTACGAGCAGTACTTC
>-|TRBV6-1|TRBD1|TRBJ1-2
CATPRLGGGNGYTF
TGTGCCACCCCTCGTTTAGGGGGCGGGAATGGCTACACCTTC
>-|TRBV25-1|TRBD1|TRBJ2-5
CASSETTGGQETQYF
TGTGCCAGCAGTGAGACGACAGGGGGCCAAGAGACCCAGTACTTC
>-|TRBV14|TRBD2|TRBJ2-3
CASSPSRSGRGTDTQYF
TGTGCCAGCAGCCCCTCACGAAGCGGGAGGGGTACAGATACGCAGTATTTT
>-|TRBV27|-|TRBJ1-5
CASRDGEYSNQPQHF
TGTGCCAGCAGAGACGGGGAGTATAGCAATCAGCCCCAGCATTTT
>once|TRBV3-1/TRBV3-2|TRBD1|TRBJ1-1
CASSQVLTGEAFF
TGTGCCAGCAGCCAAGTCTTGACAGGGGAAGCTTTCTTT
>-|TRBV9|-|TRBJ2-1
CASSVYSSGNEQFF
TGTGCCAGCAGCGTATATAGCTCCGGCAATGAGCAGTTCTTC
>-|TRBV5-1|TRBD2|TRBJ2-1
CASSLGLAGRGNEQFF
TGCGCCAGCAGCTTGGGGCTAGCGGGACGAGGGAATGAGCAGTTCTTC
>-|TRBV29-1|TRBD2|TRBJ2-7
CSVEGGIPYEQYF
TGCAGCGTTGAGGGAGGGATCCCCTACGAGCAGTACTTC
>-|TRBV29-1|TRBD1|TRBJ2-1
CSVRDRQSNEQFF
TGCAGCGTTCGGGACAGACAATCCAATGAGCAGTTCTTC
>few|TRBV5-1|-|TRBJ2-1
CASSLGGQAYNEQFF
TGCGCCAGCAGCTTGGGCGGCCAAGCCTACAATGAGCAGTTCTTC
>-|TRBV7-2|TRBD2|TRBJ2-2
CASSLLAGTTTGELFF
TGTGCCAGCAGCCTACTAGCGGGGACCACCACCGGGGAGCTGTTTTTT
>-|TRBV30|TRBD1|TRBJ1-4
CACGGDRGTLDEKLFF
TGTGCCTGTGGTGGTGACAGGGGAACGTTGGATGAAAAACTGTTTTTT
>-|TRBV29-1|-|TRBJ2-7
CSVLEVYEQYF
TGCAGCGTTTTAGAAGTCTACGAGCAGTACTTC
>-|TRBV5-1|-|TRBJ1-4
CASSLDLGGMLFF
TGCGCCAGCAGCTTGGACCTGGGGGGGATGCTGTTTTTT